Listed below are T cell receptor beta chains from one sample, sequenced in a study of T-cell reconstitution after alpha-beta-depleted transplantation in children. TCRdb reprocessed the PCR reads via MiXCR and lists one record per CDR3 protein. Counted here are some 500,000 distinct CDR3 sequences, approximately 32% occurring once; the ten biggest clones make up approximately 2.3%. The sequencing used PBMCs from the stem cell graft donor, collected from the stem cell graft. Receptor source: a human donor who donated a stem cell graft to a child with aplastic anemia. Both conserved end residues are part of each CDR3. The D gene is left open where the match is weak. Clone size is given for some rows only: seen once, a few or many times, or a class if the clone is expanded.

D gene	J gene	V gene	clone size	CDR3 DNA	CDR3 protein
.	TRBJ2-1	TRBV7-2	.	TGTGCCAGCAGCTTATTAACCTATGAGCAGTTCTTC	CASSLLTYEQFF
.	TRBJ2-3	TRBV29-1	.	TGCAGCGCAAACGGGCCAAACACAGATACGCAGTATTTT	CSANGPNTDTQYF
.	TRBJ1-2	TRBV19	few	TGTGCCAGCAAGACAGGACCGTTAATTAACTATGGCTACACCTTC	CASKTGPLINYGYTF
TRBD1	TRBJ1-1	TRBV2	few	TGTGCCAGCAACAGGGACAGGAACACTGAAGCTTTCTTT	CASNRDRNTEAFF
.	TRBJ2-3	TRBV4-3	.	TGCGCCAGCAGCCCCGGTAAGGGGACATACTTCGCAGATACGCAGTATTTT	CASSPGKGTYFADTQYF
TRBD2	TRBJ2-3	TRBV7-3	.	TGTGCCAGCAGCCTAAGGTCTGTCGGACTAGCGGGAGGGCGGCGCACAGATACGCAGTATTTT	CASSLRSVGLAGGRRTDTQYF
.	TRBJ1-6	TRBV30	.	TGTGCCTGGAGTATCGACAGAGGGTCACCCCTCCACTTT	CAWSIDRGSPLHF
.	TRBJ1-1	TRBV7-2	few	TGTGCCAGCAGCACCGGACAGATCAGTGAAGCTTTCTTT	CASSTGQISEAFF
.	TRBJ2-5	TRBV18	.	TGTGCCGGATACGGGAAGCTCCAAGAGACCCAGTACTTC	CAGYGKLQETQYF
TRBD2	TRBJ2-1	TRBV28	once	TGTGCCAGCAGTTCGGGAGGAACCTCCTACAATGAGCAGTTCTTC	CASSSGGTSYNEQFF
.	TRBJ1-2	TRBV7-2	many	TGTGCCAGCAGCTTCGGGACTAACTATGGCTACACCTTC	CASSFGTNYGYTF
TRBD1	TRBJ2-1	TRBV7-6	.	TGTGCCAGCAGCTCATATACAGGGGACAATGAGCAGTTCTTC	CASSSYTGDNEQFF
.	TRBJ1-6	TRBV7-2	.	TGTGCCAGCAGCCCCATAGACAGTATCCCCCTCCACTTT	CASSPIDSIPLHF
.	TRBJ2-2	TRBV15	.	TGTGCCACGACCATCGCAGCGAACACCGGGGAGCTGTTTTTT	CATTIAANTGELFF
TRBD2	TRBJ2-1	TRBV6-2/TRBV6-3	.	TGTGCCAGCGGGACTAGCGTGTACAATGAGCAGTTCTTC	CASGTSVYNEQFF
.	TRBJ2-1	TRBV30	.	TGTGCCTGGACCGCCGTTCAGGGGTACAATGAGCAGTTCTTC	CAWTAVQGYNEQFF
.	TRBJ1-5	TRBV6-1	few	TGTGCCAGCAGTCCCTCCCCATATAGCAATCAGCCCCAGCATTTT	CASSPSPYSNQPQHF
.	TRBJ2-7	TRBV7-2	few	TGTGCCAGCAGCTTAGTACCGAACTCCTACGAGCAGTACTTC	CASSLVPNSYEQYF
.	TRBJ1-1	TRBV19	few	TGTGCCAGTAGTATAATTTCCGGACTGTTGAACACTGAAGCTTTCTTT	CASSIISGLLNTEAFF
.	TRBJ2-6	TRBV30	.	TGTGCCTGGAGTGCCCAGGGCGTCATCTCTGGGGCCAACGTCCTGACTTTC	CAWSAQGVISGANVLTF
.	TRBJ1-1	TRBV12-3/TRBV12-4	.	TGTGCCAGCAGTTTATGGGTCTTTGGAGACACTGAAGCTTTCTTT	CASSLWVFGDTEAFF
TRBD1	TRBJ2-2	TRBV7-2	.	TGTGCCAGCAGCTTAGCCAACAGGGGGAACACCGAGGAGCTGTTTTTT	CASSLANRGNTEELFF
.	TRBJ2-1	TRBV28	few	TGTGCCAGCAGTTTGACCTCCAATGAGCAGTTCTTC	CASSLTSNEQFF
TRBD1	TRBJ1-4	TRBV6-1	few	TGTGCCAGCACCTACGGGGACAGGAGTGAAAAACTGTTTTTT	CASTYGDRSEKLFF
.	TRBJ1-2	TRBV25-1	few	TGTGCCAGCAGTGACCCGACCCAAAAGGGGGACTATGGCTACACCTTC	CASSDPTQKGDYGYTF
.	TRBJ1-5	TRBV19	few	TGTGCCAGTAGTATAGAGGACTCGGGACAGCCCCAGCATTTT	CASSIEDSGQPQHF
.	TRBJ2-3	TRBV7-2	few	TGTGCCAGCAGCTCCGGGGGAGTTTTGGGAGATACGCAGTATTTT	CASSSGGVLGDTQYF
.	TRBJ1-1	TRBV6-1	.	TGTGCCAGCAGTGGTAACTTGAACACTGAAGCTTTCTTT	CASSGNLNTEAFF
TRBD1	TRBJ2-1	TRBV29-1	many	TGCAGCGTCGGCACAGGGGGCTCCTACAATGAGCAGTTCTTC	CSVGTGGSYNEQFF
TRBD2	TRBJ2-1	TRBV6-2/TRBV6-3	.	TGTGCCAGCAGGCGCGTGAGCGGGAGCAATGAGCAGTTCTTC	CASRRVSGSNEQFF
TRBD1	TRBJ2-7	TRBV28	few	TGTGCCAGCAGTTCACGGGACAGGGTAAAGCGCGAGCAGTACTTC	CASSSRDRVKREQYF
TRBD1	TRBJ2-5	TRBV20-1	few	TGCAGTGCCGATGCCGGGACAGGGCAAGAGACCCAGTACTTC	CSADAGTGQETQYF
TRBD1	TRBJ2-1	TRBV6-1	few	TGTGCCAGCAGCCGACAGGGGGGTTGGAGGAATGAGCAGTTCTTC	CASSRQGGWRNEQFF
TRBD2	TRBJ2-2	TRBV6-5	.	TGTGCCAGCAGTTACTCGGGGTTAGCGGGAGTAGTCACCGGGGAGCTGTTTTTT	CASSYSGLAGVVTGELFF
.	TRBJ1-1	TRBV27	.	TGTGCCAGCAGTTCCCGAGGGACAATGTTGTCTGGCGCTTTCTTT	CASSSRGTMLSGAFF
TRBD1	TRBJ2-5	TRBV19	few	TGTGCCAGTAGACCACCCTACGGACAGGGGGAAGAGACCCAGTACTTC	CASRPPYGQGEETQYF
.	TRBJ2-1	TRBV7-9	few	TGTGCCAGCAGCTTATCGGGCGGGATAGGGAATGAGCAGTTCTTC	CASSLSGGIGNEQFF
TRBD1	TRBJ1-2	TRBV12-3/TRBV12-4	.	TGTGCCAGCAGTGTCAAACAGGGGTTCGGAGGCTACACCTTC	CASSVKQGFGGYTF
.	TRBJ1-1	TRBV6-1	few	TGTGCCAGCTCGGATAGGGGCCTCGGCAACACTGAAGCTTTCTTT	CASSDRGLGNTEAFF
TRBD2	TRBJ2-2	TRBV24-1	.	TGTGCCACCAGTGATTTCGGGACTAGCGGGCCTTGGGACACCGGGGAGCTGTTTTTT	CATSDFGTSGPWDTGELFF
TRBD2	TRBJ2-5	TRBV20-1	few	TGCAGTGCTAGACTAGCGGAAGAGACCCAGTACTTC	CSARLAEETQYF
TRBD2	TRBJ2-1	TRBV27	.	TGTGCCAGCAGTCCTCAAAGCGGGACCTACAATGAGCAGTTCTTC	CASSPQSGTYNEQFF
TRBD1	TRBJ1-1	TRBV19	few	TGTGCCAGTAGTCCGCCCTGGGGACAGAAAGAAGCTTTCTTT	CASSPPWGQKEAFF
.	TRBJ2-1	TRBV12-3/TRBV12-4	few	TGTGCCAGCAGCCAAACAACGGTCAATGAGCAGTTCTTC	CASSQTTVNEQFF
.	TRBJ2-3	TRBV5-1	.	TGCGCCAGCAGCTTGGAGGCTAGCTCTAGCACAGATACGCAGTATTTT	CASSLEASSSTDTQYF
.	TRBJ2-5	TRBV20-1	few	TGCAGTGCTGGGCTAGCGAGGGGAATACAAGAGACCCAGTACTTC	CSAGLARGIQETQYF
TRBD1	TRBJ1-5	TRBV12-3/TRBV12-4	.	TGTGCCAGCAGGCGAACAGGGGAAGGCAATCAGCCCCAGCATTTT	CASRRTGEGNQPQHF
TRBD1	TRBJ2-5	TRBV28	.	TGTGCCAGCAGTTTGTACAGGGGGCTGAAAGAGACCCAGTACTTC	CASSLYRGLKETQYF